This TCR beta chain stems from a study of cytomegalovirus exposure and HLA in healthy donors. Study outcomes and limitations: Sequencing likely produced, as an artifact, a cluster of highly shared sequence variants.

As regards this clone: As yet, its antigen is unknown.

The CDR3 is 17 residues long. Germline CDR1 is SEHNR and CDR2 is FQNEAQ (reference sequence). The V segment lost 1 base and the J segment 5 bases; nucleotides outside the gene matches: 11. The PCR ran on 60 Vbeta and 13 Jbeta primers. In the source study's methods: The count from a later analysis was about 80 million unique TCR beta chains, around 11 million of them shared. Data came from immunoSEQ multiplex PCR; TCRdb stores just in-frame clones and leaves some out. The V and J calls and clone size are taken from that table; D and trimming were inferred from the DNA. Counted here are 200,000 or so clones, roughly 83% occurring once; the ten biggest clones make up roughly 1.5%.

This TCR was sampled from a girl aged 5-17 years in good health and CMV-seronegative. The specimen was PBMCs. The gene calls are TRBV7-9 and TRBJ2-3; 8 bases line up with TRBD2. CDR3 sequence: CASSLGTRRGAQDTQYF. Written as DNA, the CDR3 is TGTGCCAGCAGCTTAGGTACGAGGCGGGGGGCCCAAGATACGCAGTATTTT.